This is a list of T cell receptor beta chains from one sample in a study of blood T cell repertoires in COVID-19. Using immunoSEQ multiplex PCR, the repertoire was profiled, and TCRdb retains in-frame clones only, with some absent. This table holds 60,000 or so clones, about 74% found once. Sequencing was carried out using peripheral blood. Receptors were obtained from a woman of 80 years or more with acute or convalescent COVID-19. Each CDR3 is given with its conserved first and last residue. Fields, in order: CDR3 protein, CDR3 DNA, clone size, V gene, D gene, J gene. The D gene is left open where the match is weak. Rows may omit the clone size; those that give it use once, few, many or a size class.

CDR3: CASSRRPTGAGANVLTF; DNA: TGTGCCAGCAGCCGACGACCCACAGGGGCTGGGGCCAACGTCCTGACTTTC; size: .; V: TRBV6-6; D: TRBD1; J: TRBJ2-6
CDR3: CATSPRLAGVPDTQYF; DNA: TGTGCCACCAGTCCTCGTCTAGCGGGAGTCCCAGATACGCAGTATTTT; size: .; V: TRBV24-1; D: TRBD2; J: TRBJ2-3
CDR3: CASRKTGFTEAFF; DNA: TGTGCCAGTAGAAAAACAGGGTTTACTGAAGCTTTCTTT; size: .; V: TRBV19; D: .; J: TRBJ1-1
CDR3: CASSQGLGTGERRFF; DNA: TGTGCCAGCAGCCAAGGCTTGGGAACAGGGGAGCGTCGGTTCTTC; size: .; V: TRBV14; D: TRBD1; J: TRBJ2-1
CDR3: CASSFDGREGDTQYF; DNA: TGTGCCAGCAGCTTTGACGGGCGGGAGGGAGATACGCAGTATTTT; size: .; V: TRBV7-2; D: TRBD2; J: TRBJ2-3
CDR3: CASSLTSGSYNEQFF; DNA: TGTGCCAGCAGCCTGACTAGCGGGAGTTACAATGAGCAGTTCTTC; size: .; V: TRBV11-3; D: TRBD2; J: TRBJ2-1
CDR3: CASSLGTISGNEQFF; DNA: TGTGCCAGCAGCTTAGGGACTATAAGTGGCAATGAGCAGTTCTTC; size: .; V: TRBV7-9; D: .; J: TRBJ2-1
CDR3: CASSVEGRHTQYF; DNA: TGTGCCAGCAGCGTAGAAGGCAGGCATACGCAGTATTTT; size: .; V: TRBV9; D: .; J: TRBJ2-3
CDR3: CASSYNPGAETQYF; DNA: TGTGCCAGCAGTTACAACCCGGGAGCTGAGACCCAGTACTTC; size: few; V: TRBV6-5; D: .; J: TRBJ2-5
CDR3: CASSLDRGTEAFF; DNA: TGTGCCAGCAGTTTGGACAGGGGCACTGAAGCTTTCTTT; size: .; V: TRBV12-3/TRBV12-4; D: TRBD1; J: TRBJ1-1
CDR3: CASSLIPTGTGVTGELFF; DNA: TGCGCCAGCAGCTTGATACCTACCGGGACAGGGGTCACCGGGGAGCTGTTTTTT; size: .; V: TRBV5-1; D: TRBD1; J: TRBJ2-2
CDR3: CASSPASGSGSEQFF; DNA: TGCGCCAGCAGCCCCGCGAGCGGGAGCGGCAGTGAGCAGTTCTTC; size: few; V: TRBV10-2; D: TRBD2; J: TRBJ2-1
CDR3: CASSLLGTGVLSYTF; DNA: TGTGCCAGCAGTTTGTTAGGGACAGGGGTTTTAAGCTACACCTTC; size: .; V: TRBV27; D: TRBD1; J: TRBJ1-2
CDR3: CASSLYRGAGEAQFF; DNA: TGTGCCAGCAGTTTATATCGGGGGGCGGGGGAGGCGCAGTTCTTC; size: few; V: TRBV27; D: .; J: TRBJ2-1
CDR3: CASSYGTGAPNEQFF; DNA: TGTGCCAGCAGTTACGGGACAGGGGCCCCCAATGAGCAGTTCTTC; size: .; V: TRBV6-2/TRBV6-3; D: TRBD1; J: TRBJ2-1
CDR3: CAWSPQGRQNYGYTF; DNA: TGTGCCTGGAGCCCACAGGGACGGCAAAACTATGGCTACACCTTC; size: .; V: TRBV30; D: .; J: TRBJ1-2
CDR3: CASSVTGNSNQPQHF; DNA: TGTGCCAGCAGCGTAACAGGGAATAGCAATCAGCCCCAGCATTTT; size: few; V: TRBV9; D: .; J: TRBJ1-5
CDR3: CASTPDPGQPQHF; DNA: TGTGCCAGCACCCCCGACCCGGGTCAGCCCCAGCATTTT; size: .; V: TRBV5-5; D: .; J: TRBJ1-5
CDR3: CASSLQGALDTGELFF; DNA: TGCGCCAGCAGCCTACAGGGGGCTTTGGACACCGGGGAGCTGTTTTTT; size: few; V: TRBV5-1; D: TRBD1; J: TRBJ2-2
CDR3: CASRRRRDTYEQYF; DNA: TGTGCCAGCAGGAGGAGACGGGACACCTACGAGCAGTACTTC; size: .; V: TRBV6-5; D: .; J: TRBJ2-7
CDR3: CAWRGTGNPPEQYF; DNA: TGTGCCTGGAGAGGGACAGGGAACCCCCCCGAGCAGTACTTC; size: .; V: TRBV30; D: TRBD1; J: TRBJ2-7
CDR3: CASSLGQSTDTQYF; DNA: TGCGCCAGCAGCTTGGGACAGAGCACAGATACGCAGTATTTT; size: .; V: TRBV5-1; D: .; J: TRBJ2-3
CDR3: CASSVGTEISSGTEAFF; DNA: TGTGCCAGCAGCGTAGGGACTGAAATCTCTAGTGGCACTGAAGCTTTCTTT; size: few; V: TRBV9; D: .; J: TRBJ1-1
CDR3: CASSHVAGQSNEQFF; DNA: TGCGCCAGCAGCCACGTAGCGGGCCAGAGCAATGAGCAGTTCTTC; size: .; V: TRBV4-1; D: TRBD2; J: TRBJ2-1
CDR3: CASSSLTYEQYF; DNA: TGTGCCAGCAGTTCACTCACCTACGAGCAGTACTTC; size: .; V: TRBV28; D: .; J: TRBJ2-7
CDR3: CASSLFDPRETQYF; DNA: TGTGCCAGCAGTTTATTTGACCCCAGGGAGACCCAGTACTTC; size: .; V: TRBV28; D: .; J: TRBJ2-5
CDR3: CASSLEGLGEVNYEQYF; DNA: TGTGCCAGCAGCTTAGAGGGTCTGGGAGAGGTGAACTACGAGCAGTACTTC; size: .; V: TRBV11-2; D: .; J: TRBJ2-7
CDR3: CASSLDRASNSPLHF; DNA: TGTGCCAGCAGCTTAGACAGGGCGAGCAATTCACCCCTCCACTTT; size: .; V: TRBV11-3; D: .; J: TRBJ1-6
CDR3: CASSSRLAGVAGELFF; DNA: TGTGCCAGCAGCTCCAGACTAGCGGGAGTGGCCGGGGAGCTGTTTTTT; size: .; V: TRBV9; D: TRBD2; J: TRBJ2-2
CDR3: CASSRGLAEQETQYF; DNA: TGTGCCAGCAGCCGAGGACTAGCGGAGCAAGAGACCCAGTACTTC; size: .; V: TRBV3-1/TRBV3-2; D: TRBD2; J: TRBJ2-5
CDR3: CASSGTGGAKSHNSPLHF; DNA: TGTGCCAGCAGTGGGACAGGGGGCGCGAAATCGCATAATTCACCCCTCCACTTT; size: .; V: TRBV2; D: TRBD1; J: TRBJ1-6
CDR3: CASKNRAGEQYF; DNA: TGTGCCAGTAAAAACAGGGCAGGCGAGCAGTACTTC; size: .; V: TRBV19; D: .; J: TRBJ2-7
CDR3: CASSGLAGAQETQYF; DNA: TGTGCCAGCTCAGGACTAGCGGGAGCTCAAGAGACCCAGTACTTC; size: .; V: TRBV18; D: TRBD2; J: TRBJ2-5
CDR3: CASSQGTSGSTDTQYF; DNA: TGCGCCAGCAGCCAAGGGACTAGCGGTAGCACAGATACGCAGTATTTT; size: .; V: TRBV4-1; D: TRBD2; J: TRBJ2-3
CDR3: CAISTSGTAGYTF; DNA: TGTGCCATCAGTACCTCCGGGACTGCCGGCTACACCTTC; size: .; V: TRBV10-3; D: .; J: TRBJ1-2
CDR3: CASSLRQGGYGYTF; DNA: TGTGCCAGCAGTTTACGGCAGGGGGGCTATGGCTACACCTTC; size: .; V: TRBV28; D: TRBD1; J: TRBJ1-2
CDR3: CATSRDLAGGDNEQFF; DNA: TGTGCCACCAGCAGAGATCTGGCGGGAGGGGACAATGAGCAGTTCTTC; size: .; V: TRBV15; D: TRBD2; J: TRBJ2-1
CDR3: CASSPSPDRTVFEAFF; DNA: TGTGCCAGCTCACCATCCCCTGACAGGACCGTCTTTGAAGCTTTCTTT; size: .; V: TRBV18; D: .; J: TRBJ1-1
CDR3: CASSIGTSRHEQFF; DNA: TGTGCCAGTAGTATTGGGACTAGCCGGCATGAGCAGTTCTTC; size: .; V: TRBV19; D: TRBD2; J: TRBJ2-1
CDR3: CASSLSGTSGNRDTQYF; DNA: TGTGCCAGCAGCCTCTCGGGGACTAGCGGGAATCGGGATACGCAGTATTTT; size: .; V: TRBV14; D: TRBD2; J: TRBJ2-3